This T cell receptor (beta chain) originates from a study of blood T cell repertoires in COVID-19. Germline loops: CDR1 LNHDA, CDR2 SQIVND (reference sequence). This CDR3 is 13 amino acids long. The ends were cut back, 5 bases at V and 2 bases at J, with 9 bases in the middle. Method: immunoSEQ multiplex PCR; TCRdb's copy keeps in-frame clones and lacks some. The sample has about 230,000 clones; 85% to 90% are singletons. The TCR sequence derives from a man in his fifties or sixties with COVID-19, enrolled during active disease. The sample was peripheral blood. V gene TRBV19 combines with J gene TRBJ2-5, with D hard to call. The CDR3 loop is CASSSVLQETQYF. CDR3 bases: TGTGCCAGTAGTTCGGTATTACAAGAGACCCAGTACTTC.